This is a list of T cell receptor beta chains from one sample in a study of identical twins. One entry per CDR3 protein results from TCRdb running MiXCR on the 5' RACE reads. Among some 1,600,000 distinct CDR3 sequences, less than 40% were seen once, and the ten largest hold around 0.3%. The sequenced material came from cord blood. These receptors were obtained from a newborn girl in good health. Each CDR3 is given with its conserved first and last residue. Each record gives: clone size, D gene, J gene, V gene, CDR3 DNA, CDR3 protein. D genes are given only for firm matches. Where a row states a size, it is once, few, many or the class of an expanded clone; other rows omit it.

size: many; D: NA; J: TRBJ2-5; V: TRBV11-2; DNA: TGTGCCAGCAGCTTAGTAGGGACACAAGAGACCCAGTACTTC; CDR3: CASSLVGTQETQYF
size: NA; D: NA; J: TRBJ2-5; V: TRBV27; DNA: TGTGCCAGCAGTTTACGGCCAGTGGTGGGGGAGACCCAGTACTTC; CDR3: CASSLRPVVGETQYF
size: NA; D: NA; J: TRBJ2-2; V: TRBV20-1; DNA: TGCAGTGCAAGGGACCTTGGAATCACCGGGGAGCTGTTTTTT; CDR3: CSARDLGITGELFF
size: NA; D: TRBD1; J: TRBJ1-4; V: TRBV4-3; DNA: TGCGCCAGCAGCGGACGGGACAGCTACAATGAAAAACTGTTTTTT; CDR3: CASSGRDSYNEKLFF
size: NA; D: NA; J: TRBJ2-1; V: TRBV5-1; DNA: TGCGCCAGCAGCTCTTCCATCGGGACTTCCTACAATGAGCAGTTCTTC; CDR3: CASSSSIGTSYNEQFF
size: once; D: TRBD2; J: TRBJ2-1; V: TRBV4-2; DNA: TGTGCCAGCAGCCAAGTGTCGACTAGCGGGGGGCCCGATGAGCAGTTCTTC; CDR3: CASSQVSTSGGPDEQFF
size: NA; D: TRBD2; J: TRBJ2-7; V: TRBV5-1; DNA: TGCGCCAGCAGTATCGTGGCTAGCGGGCGCTACGAGCAGTACTTC; CDR3: CASSIVASGRYEQYF
size: few; D: NA; J: TRBJ2-7; V: TRBV2; DNA: TGTGCCAGCAGTGACTCCGGGACGGTCTCCTACGAGCAGTACTTC; CDR3: CASSDSGTVSYEQYF
size: NA; D: TRBD1; J: TRBJ2-3; V: TRBV12-3/TRBV12-4; DNA: TGTGCCAGCAGTTTCTATAGGACAGGGGGCACAGATACGCAGTATTTT; CDR3: CASSFYRTGGTDTQYF
size: few; D: TRBD2; J: TRBJ2-7; V: TRBV28; DNA: TGTGCCAGCAGCTCTGCGGCGGGAGGCAATTACGAGCAGTACTTC; CDR3: CASSSAAGGNYEQYF
size: many; D: NA; J: TRBJ2-3; V: TRBV2; DNA: TGTGCCAGCCGACTAGTAGGTGGCACAGATACGCAGTATTTT; CDR3: CASRLVGGTDTQYF